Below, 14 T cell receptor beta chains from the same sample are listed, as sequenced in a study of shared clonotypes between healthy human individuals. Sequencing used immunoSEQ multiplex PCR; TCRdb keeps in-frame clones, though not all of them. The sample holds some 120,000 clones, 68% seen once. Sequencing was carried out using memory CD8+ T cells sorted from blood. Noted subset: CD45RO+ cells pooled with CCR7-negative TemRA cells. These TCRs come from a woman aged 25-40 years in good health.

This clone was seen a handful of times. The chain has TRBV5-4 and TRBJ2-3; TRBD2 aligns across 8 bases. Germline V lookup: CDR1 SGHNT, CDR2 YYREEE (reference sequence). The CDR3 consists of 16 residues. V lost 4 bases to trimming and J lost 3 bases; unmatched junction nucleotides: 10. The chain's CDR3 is CASSPLRGLGTDTQYF. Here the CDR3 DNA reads TGTGCCAGCAGCCCCCTTCGGGGACTAGGGACAGATACGCAGTATTTT.

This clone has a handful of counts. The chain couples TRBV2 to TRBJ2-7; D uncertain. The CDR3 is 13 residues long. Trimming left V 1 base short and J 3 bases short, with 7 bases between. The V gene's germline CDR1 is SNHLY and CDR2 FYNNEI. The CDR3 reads CASSEGTGYEQYF. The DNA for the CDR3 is TGTGCCAGCAGTGAAGGCACGGGCTACGAGCAGTACTTC.

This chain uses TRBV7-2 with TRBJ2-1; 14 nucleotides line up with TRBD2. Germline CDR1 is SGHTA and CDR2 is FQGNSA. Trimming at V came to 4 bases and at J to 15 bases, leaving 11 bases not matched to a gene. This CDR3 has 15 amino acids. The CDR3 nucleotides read TGTGCCAGCAGCTCCCCGGGACTAGCGGGAGAGGATGGGTTCTTC. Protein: CASSSPGLAGEDGFF.

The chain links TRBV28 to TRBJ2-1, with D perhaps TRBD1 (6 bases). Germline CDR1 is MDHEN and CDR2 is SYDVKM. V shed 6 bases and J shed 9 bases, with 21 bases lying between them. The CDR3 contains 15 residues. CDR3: CASSPGQREAAEQFF. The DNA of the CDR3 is TGTGCCAGCAGCCCCGGACAGAGAGAGGCCGCTGAGCAGTTCTTC.

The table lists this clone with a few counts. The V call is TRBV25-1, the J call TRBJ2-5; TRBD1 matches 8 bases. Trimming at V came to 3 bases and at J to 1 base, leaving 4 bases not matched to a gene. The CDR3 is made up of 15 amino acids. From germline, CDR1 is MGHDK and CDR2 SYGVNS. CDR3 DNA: TGTGCCAGCAGTGAGGGGCAGGGGGCCCAAGAGACCCAGTACTTC. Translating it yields CASSEGQGAQETQYF.

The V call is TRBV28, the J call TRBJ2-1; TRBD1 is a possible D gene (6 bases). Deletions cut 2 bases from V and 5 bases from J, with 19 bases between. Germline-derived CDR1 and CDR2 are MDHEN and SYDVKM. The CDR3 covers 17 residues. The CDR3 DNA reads TGTGCCAGCAGTTTACCCCCTTACTCGGACAGAAACAATGAGCAGTTCTTC. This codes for CASSLPPYSDRNNEQFF.

CDR3 loop: CASSLSRGYEQYF. The CDR3 bases are TGTGCCAGCAGCTTAAGCAGGGGCTACGAGCAGTACTTC. The rearrangement joins TRBV7-9 to TRBJ2-7, with D possibly matching TRBD1 (6 bases). The CDR3 runs 13 residues. The germline V and J ends were trimmed by 2 bases and 3 bases, with 8 bases remaining between them. Germline loops: CDR1 SEHNR, CDR2 FQNEAQ (reference sequence).

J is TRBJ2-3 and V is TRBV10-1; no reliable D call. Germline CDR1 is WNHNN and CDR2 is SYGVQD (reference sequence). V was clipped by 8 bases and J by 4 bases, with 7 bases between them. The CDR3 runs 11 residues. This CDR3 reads CASSDADTQYF. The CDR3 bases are TGCGCCAGCTCTGATGCAGATACGCAGTATTTT.

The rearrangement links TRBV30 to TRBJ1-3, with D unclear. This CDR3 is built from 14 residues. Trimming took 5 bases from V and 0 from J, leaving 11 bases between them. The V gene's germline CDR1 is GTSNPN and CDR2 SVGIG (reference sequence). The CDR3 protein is CAWGPEASGNTIYF. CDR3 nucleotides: TGTGCCTGGGGCCCGGAGGCCTCTGGAAACACCATATATTTT.

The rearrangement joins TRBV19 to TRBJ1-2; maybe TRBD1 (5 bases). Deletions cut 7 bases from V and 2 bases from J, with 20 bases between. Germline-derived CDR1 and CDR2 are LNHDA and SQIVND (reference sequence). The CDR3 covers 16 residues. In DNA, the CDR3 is TGTGCCAGTACCCCCACTGGGACGGGACTGAACTATGGCTACACCTTC. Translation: CASTPTGTGLNYGYTF.

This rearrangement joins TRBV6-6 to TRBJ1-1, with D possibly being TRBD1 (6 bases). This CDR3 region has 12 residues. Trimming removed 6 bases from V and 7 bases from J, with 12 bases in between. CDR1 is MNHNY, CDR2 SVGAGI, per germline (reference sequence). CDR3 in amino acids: CASRGKGGEAFF. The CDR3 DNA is TGTGCCAGCAGGGGGAAAGGGGGTGAAGCTTTCTTT.

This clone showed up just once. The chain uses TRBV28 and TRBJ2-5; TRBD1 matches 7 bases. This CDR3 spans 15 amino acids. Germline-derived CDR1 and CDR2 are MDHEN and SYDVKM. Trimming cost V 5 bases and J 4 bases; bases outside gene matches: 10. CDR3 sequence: CASSLGTADLETQYF. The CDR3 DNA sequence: TGTGCCAGCAGTCTCGGGACAGCCGACCTAGAGACCCAGTACTTC.

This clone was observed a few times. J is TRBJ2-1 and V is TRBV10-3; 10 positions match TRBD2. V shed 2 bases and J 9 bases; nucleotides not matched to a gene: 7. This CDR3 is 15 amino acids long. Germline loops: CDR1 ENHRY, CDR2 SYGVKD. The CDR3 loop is CAISEGTSDTSEQFF. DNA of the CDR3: TGTGCCATCAGTGAGGGGACTAGCGATACTTCTGAGCAGTTCTTC.

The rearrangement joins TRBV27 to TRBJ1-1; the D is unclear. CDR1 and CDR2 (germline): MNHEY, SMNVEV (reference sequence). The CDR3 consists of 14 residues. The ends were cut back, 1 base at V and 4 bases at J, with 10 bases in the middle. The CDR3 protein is CASSLFWGATEAFF. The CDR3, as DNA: TGTGCCAGCAGTTTATTTTGGGGTGCCACTGAAGCTTTCTTT.